This T cell receptor beta chain was captured by sequencing in a study of CXCR3-negative and CXCR3-positive naive CD8 T cells. Study-wide context: The TRB read total, about 135 million, broke down to about 1.5 +/- 0.3 million reads per library. Findings and limits, study-wide: Expression of CXCR3 was partially reduced after cryopreservation, and fresh PBMCs were used in most assays. CXCR3-negative and CXCR3-positive naive cells shared comparable TRBV-TRBJ usage, but memory cells did not.

Comments on this clonotype: Its specificity is not known.

Preparation of TRB cDNA libraries relied on 5' RACE carrying UMI labels. TCRdb re-called the 5' RACE reads; one entry per CDR3 protein, DNA not given. In total, the table holds approximately 52,000 distinct CDR3 sequences. The CDR3 sequence is 14 residues long. Source material: memory CD8+ T cells from blood. The gene calls are TRBV12-3 or TRBV12-4 and TRBJ2-1; the TCRdb D gene call, TRBD1, has no DNA to confirm it. The TCR originated in a human donor in good health. Some clones in this sample may be carry-over from other donors' samples. CDR3: CASSPPVTYNEQFF.